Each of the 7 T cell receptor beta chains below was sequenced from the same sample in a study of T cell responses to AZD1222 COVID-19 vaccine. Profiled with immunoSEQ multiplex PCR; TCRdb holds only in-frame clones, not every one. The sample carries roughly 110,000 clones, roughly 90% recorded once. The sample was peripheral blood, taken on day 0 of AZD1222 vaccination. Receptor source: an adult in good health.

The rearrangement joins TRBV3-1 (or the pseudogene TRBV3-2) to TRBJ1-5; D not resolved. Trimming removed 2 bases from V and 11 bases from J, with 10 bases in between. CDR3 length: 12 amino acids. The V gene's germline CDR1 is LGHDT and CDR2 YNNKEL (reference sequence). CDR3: CASSQSSGSQHF. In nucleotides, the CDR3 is TGTGCCAGCAGCCAAAGCTCGGGGTCCCAGCATTTT.

The DNA of the CDR3 is TGTGCCAGCAGCTTAGGAGGACTCCCTAGGAATGAGCAGTTCTTC. Translated: CASSLGGLPRNEQFF. The chain uses TRBV11-3 and TRBJ2-1, with a weak D call TRBD2 (5 bases). The V and J ends lost 1 base and 7 bases respectively, with 14 bases between them. CDR1 SGHNT and CDR2 YENEEA come from the germline V gene. The CDR3 runs to 15 residues.

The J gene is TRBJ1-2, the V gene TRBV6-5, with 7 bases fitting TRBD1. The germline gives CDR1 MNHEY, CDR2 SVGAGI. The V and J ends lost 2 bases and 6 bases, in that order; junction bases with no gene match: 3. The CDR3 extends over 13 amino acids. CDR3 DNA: TGTGCCAGCAGTTACGGGACAGCGGATGGCTACACCTTC. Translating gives CASSYGTADGYTF.

The CDR3 DNA reads TGTGCCAGCAGTGTAGGAGGGGGACGCGTCGGGGAGCTGTTTTTT. Residues: CASSVGGGRVGELFF. The genes are TRBV2 and TRBJ2-2, with D perhaps being TRBD1 or TRBD2 (6 bases each). Trimming removed 4 bases at V and 7 bases at J, with 16 bases between. The length of the CDR3 is 15 residues. Germline V gene lookup returns CDR1 SNHLY and CDR2 FYNNEI.

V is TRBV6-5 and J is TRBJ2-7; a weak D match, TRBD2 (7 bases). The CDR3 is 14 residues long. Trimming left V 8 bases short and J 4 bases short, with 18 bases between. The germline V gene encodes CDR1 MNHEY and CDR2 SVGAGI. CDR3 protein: CASRHPSGQYEQYF. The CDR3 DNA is TGTGCCAGCCGACATCCTAGCGGACAGTACGAGCAGTACTTC.

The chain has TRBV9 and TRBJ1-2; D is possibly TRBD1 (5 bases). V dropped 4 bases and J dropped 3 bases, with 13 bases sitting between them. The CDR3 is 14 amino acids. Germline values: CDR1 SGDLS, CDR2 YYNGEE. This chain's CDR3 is CASSPEGGDYGYTF. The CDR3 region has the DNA TGTGCCAGCAGCCCCGAAGGAGGGGACTATGGCTACACCTTC.

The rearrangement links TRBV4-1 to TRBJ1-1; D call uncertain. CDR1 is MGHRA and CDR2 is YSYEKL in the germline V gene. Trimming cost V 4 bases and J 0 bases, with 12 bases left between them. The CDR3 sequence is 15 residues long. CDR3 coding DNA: TGCGCCAGCAGCCGGGAGAGAATAGTGAACACTGAAGCTTTCTTT. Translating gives CASSRERIVNTEAFF.